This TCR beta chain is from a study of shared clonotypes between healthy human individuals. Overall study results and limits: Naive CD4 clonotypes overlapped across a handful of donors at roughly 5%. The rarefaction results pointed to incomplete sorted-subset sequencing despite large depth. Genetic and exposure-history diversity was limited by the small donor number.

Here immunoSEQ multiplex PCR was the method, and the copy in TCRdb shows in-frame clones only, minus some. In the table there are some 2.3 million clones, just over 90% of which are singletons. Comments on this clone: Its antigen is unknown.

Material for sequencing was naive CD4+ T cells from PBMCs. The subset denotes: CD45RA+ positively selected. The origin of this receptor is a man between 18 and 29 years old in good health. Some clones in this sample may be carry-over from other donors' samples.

CDR3 protein: CAIRDRGRDEQYF. The CDR3 coding sequence is TGTGCCATCAGGGACAGGGGGCGAGACGAGCAGTACTTC. The genes are TRBV10-3 and TRBJ2-7, with 11 positions matching TRBD1. J gave up 5 bases and V 6 bases, and 3 bases lay outside the gene matches. The V gene's germline CDR1 is ENHRY and CDR2 SYGVKD. CDR3 length: 13 amino acids.